The source of this T cell receptor (beta chain) is a study of cytomegalovirus exposure and HLA in healthy donors. Study results and caveats: Presence/absence analyses took donor sequencing depth as roughly uniform. Cytomegalovirus-associated status was assigned to 164 TCR beta chains. Productive rates of about 90% or about 30% were seen for most TCR beta V segments in an earlier analysis.

About this clone: No antigen is known for it.

This CDR3 comprises 15 residues. Germline assignment: CDR1 MNHNS and CDR2 SASEGT. The V end lost 6 bases, the J end lost 5 bases, and 17 bases lay between the germline ends. It was with 60 Vbeta and 13 Jbeta primers that the PCR ran. Sequenced by immunoSEQ multiplex PCR; TCRdb stores in-frame clones only, minus some. The sample shows approximately 130,000 clones, 76% of them seen only once. This receptor was obtained from a female donor in good health and CMV-seropositive. The chain uses TRBV6-1 and TRBJ2-1, with D maybe TRBD1 (6 bases). Sequencing was carried out using PBMCs. The CDR3, as DNA: TGTGCCAGCAGCTTATTCCGGGACAACAACAATGAGCAGTTCTTC. Protein: CASSLFRDNNNEQFF.